These 18 T cell receptor beta chains were all obtained from the same sample, sequenced in a study of blood T cell repertoires in COVID-19. Clones were read by immunoSEQ multiplex PCR, and TCRdb kept only the in-frame ones, dropping some. The profile shows about 200,000 clones, 70% to 85% of them singletons. Input material: PBMCs or T cells enriched from blood (not recorded which). Receptors originate from an older woman with acute COVID-19.

V gene TRBV29-1 combines with J gene TRBJ1-1; D unclear. Trimming took off 7 bases at V and 1 base at J, with 10 bases between the two ends. CDR1 and CDR2 (germline): SQVTM, ANQGSEA. The CDR3 is made up of 12 amino acids. CDR3 nucleotides: TGCAGCGGTGGACGGGAGAACACTGAAGCTTTCTTT. Protein product: CSGGRENTEAFF.

The J gene is TRBJ2-7, the V gene TRBV5-4; the D gene is possibly TRBD1 (7 bases). Trimming took 9 bases from V and 4 from J, leaving 17 bases between them. CDR3 size: 13 residues. Per germline, CDR1 SGHNT and CDR2 YYREEE (reference sequence). The chain's CDR3 is CAKPGQAGYEQYF. CDR3 DNA sequence: TGTGCCAAACCCGGACAGGCGGGGTACGAGCAGTACTTC.

The chain is built from TRBV3-1 (or the pseudogene TRBV3-2) and TRBJ1-2, with 7 nucleotides matching TRBD1. Germline V lookup: CDR1 LGHDT, CDR2 YNNKEL (reference sequence). CDR3 length: 15 residues. Trimming removed 4 bases from V and 8 bases from J; junction bases left unmatched: 13. CDR3 DNA sequence: TGTGCCAGCAGCCCTCGAAACCCGACAGGGAGCGGCTACACCTTC. This encodes CASSPRNPTGSGYTF.

The CDR3 is CASSQDWANGELFF. The CDR3 DNA reads TGTGCCAGCAGCCAAGATTGGGCAAACGGGGAGCTGTTTTTT. The rearrangement links TRBV14 to TRBJ2-2, with unresolved D. The CDR3 contains 14 residues. Looked up from germline, CDR1 is SGHDN and CDR2 is FVKESK. The V end lost 0 bases, the J end lost 7 bases, and 9 bases lay between the germline ends.

The V call is TRBV19, the J call TRBJ1-1, with 7 bases aligning to TRBD1. The V and J ends lost 5 bases and 8 bases, in that order; junction bases with no gene match: 11. CDR3 size: 14 residues. Germline CDR1 is LNHDA and CDR2 is SQIVND (reference sequence). The CDR3 is CASSLPGGRSEAFF. The CDR3 DNA follows: TGTGCCAGTAGTCTCCCAGGGGGGCGGTCGGAAGCTTTCTTT.

Only a few counts were recorded for this clone. CDR3 region: CASSVGVNSPLHF. The CDR3 DNA sequence: TGTGCCAGCAGTGTAGGGGTAAATTCACCCCTCCACTTT. V usage is TRBV2 and J usage is TRBJ1-6; D might be TRBD1 (5 bases). CDR1 is SNHLY and CDR2 is FYNNEI in the germline V gene. The CDR3 length is 13 residues. V was clipped by 4 bases and J by 7 bases, with 8 bases between them.

V is TRBV19 and J is TRBJ1-5, with a weak D call TRBD1 (6 bases). Per the germline V gene, CDR1 is LNHDA and CDR2 is SQIVND (reference sequence). Between the trimmed V and J ends, which lost 1 base and 0 bases, there was a span of 7 bases. The CDR3 is 15 amino acids. DNA for the CDR3: TGTGCCAGTAGTATAGGACAGGTTAGCAATCAGCCCCAGCATTTT. Translation gives CASSIGQVSNQPQHF.

The chain uses TRBV5-6 and TRBJ1-2; unclear D gene. Germline CDR1 reads SGHDT; CDR2 reads YYEEEE. The CDR3 covers 15 residues. V shed 4 bases and J shed 13 bases, with 26 bases lying between them. The CDR3, as DNA: TGTGCCAGCAGCATTTTTGGCGCGGATGATCTCTCTGCCACCTTC. It translates to CASSIFGADDLSATF.

CDR3 nucleotide sequence: TGTGCCAGCAGTCCATCCCTACAGTCTCATGAAGCTTTCTTT. This gives the protein CASSPSLQSHEAFF. The chain joins TRBV6-2 or TRBV6-3 to TRBJ1-1; D gene unclear. Germline CDR1 reads MNHEY; CDR2 reads SVGEGT. The CDR3 contains 14 residues. Trimming stripped 5 bases from V and 7 bases from J, with 17 bases between.

The chain couples TRBV7-9 to TRBJ1-1, with D uncertain. Germline V gene lookup returns CDR1 SEHNR and CDR2 FQNEAQ (reference sequence). The V gene lost 5 bases and the J gene lost 1 base, with 8 bases spanning the gap. The CDR3 extends over 13 amino acids. The CDR3 DNA sequence: TGTGCCAGCAGCCCCCCGGGGAACACTGAAGCTTTCTTT. Translated, it gives CASSPPGNTEAFF.

This clone turned up a few times. The chain joins TRBV3-1 (or the pseudogene TRBV3-2) to TRBJ1-2; D remains unclear. Germline V gives CDR1 LGHDT, CDR2 YNNKEL (reference sequence). The CDR3 totals 15 residues. V gave up 5 bases and J gave up 6 bases, with 19 bases separating them. CDR3 sequence: CASSERGQKSNGYTF. Written as DNA, the CDR3 is TGTGCCAGCAGCGAAAGAGGCCAGAAGTCAAATGGCTACACCTTC.

Worth noting for this clone: The germline gene is not matched at one end of the junction; a read error may be the cause. CDR3: CASREDRAIYGYTF. In DNA, the CDR3 is TGTGCCAGCAGGGAAGACAGGGCCATCTATGGCTACACCTTC. The chain combines TRBV2 with TRBJ1-2; TRBD1 agrees at 7 bases. The CDR3 extends over 14 amino acids. From germline, CDR1 is SNHLY and CDR2 FYNNEI.

The gene calls are TRBV19 and TRBJ2-1, with 9 bases fitting TRBD2. V lost 7 bases to trimming and J lost 2 bases; unmatched junction nucleotides: 3. The length of the CDR3 is 14 residues. Germline V gene sequence: CDR1 LNHDA, CDR2 SQIVND (reference sequence). Here the CDR3 DNA reads TGTGCCAGTACGGGCGGGAGGGCCTACAATGAGCAGTTCTTC. It is translated as CASTGGRAYNEQFF. Full variable domain (outside the CDR3, taken from reference TRBV19 and TRBJ2-1): DGGITQSPKYLFRKEGQNVTLSCEQNLNHDAMYWYRQDPGQGLRLIYYSQIVNDFQKGDIAEGYSVSREKKESFPLTVTSAQKNPTAFYLCASTGGRAYNEQFFGPGTRLTVL.

This clone was recorded once. The same CDR3 arises from other DNA sequences in this sample as well. This rearrangement joins TRBV5-1 to TRBJ1-2; 7 nucleotides match TRBD1. Germline V gives CDR1 SGHRS, CDR2 YFSETQ. This CDR3 has 13 amino acids. V was clipped by 4 bases and J by 6 bases; unmatched bases: 6. Here the CDR3 reads CASSLQGSDGYTF. In DNA, the CDR3 is TGCGCCAGCAGCCTACAGGGGTCCGATGGCTACACCTTC.

This chain connects TRBV27 to TRBJ2-7, with a tentative D call TRBD1 (6 bases). Trimming removed 4 bases at V and 6 bases at J, with 13 bases between. The CDR3 totals 13 residues. Germline V gives CDR1 MNHEY, CDR2 SMNVEV (reference sequence). In nucleotides, the CDR3 is TGTGCCAGCAGTTCCCGACAGGCAGGCGAGCAGTACTTC. Its protein is CASSSRQAGEQYF.

This chain uses TRBV28 with TRBJ1-1; tentatively, D is TRBD1 (6 bases). The V end lost 2 bases, the J end lost 1 base, and 11 bases lay between the germline ends. Germline lookup yields CDR1 MDHEN and CDR2 SYDVKM. This CDR3 is built from 15 residues. The CDR3 DNA reads as TGTGCCAGCAGTTTAAACGGACAGAAGAACACTGAAGCTTTCTTT. It encodes CASSLNGQKNTEAFF.

The chain carries TRBV6-2 or TRBV6-3 and TRBJ2-5; 13 positions agree with TRBD2. CDR1 is MNHEY and CDR2 is SVGEGT in the germline V gene. J was trimmed by 7 bases and V by 5 bases; bases with no gene match: 7. This CDR3 is built from 15 residues. The CDR3 coding sequence is TGTGCCAGCAGTGGACTAGCGGGAGTCCAGGGGACCCAGTACTTC. Translating it yields CASSGLAGVQGTQYF.

V gene TRBV29-1 combines with J gene TRBJ2-1; 10 bases line up with TRBD1. The CDR3 loop spans 13 amino acids. The germline V gene encodes CDR1 SQVTM and CDR2 ANQGSEA. The V segment lost 2 bases and the J segment 7 bases; nucleotides outside the gene matches: 2. CDR3 amino acids: CSVEKGQGNEQFF. CDR3 DNA sequence: TGCAGCGTTGAAAAGGGACAGGGGAATGAGCAGTTCTTC.